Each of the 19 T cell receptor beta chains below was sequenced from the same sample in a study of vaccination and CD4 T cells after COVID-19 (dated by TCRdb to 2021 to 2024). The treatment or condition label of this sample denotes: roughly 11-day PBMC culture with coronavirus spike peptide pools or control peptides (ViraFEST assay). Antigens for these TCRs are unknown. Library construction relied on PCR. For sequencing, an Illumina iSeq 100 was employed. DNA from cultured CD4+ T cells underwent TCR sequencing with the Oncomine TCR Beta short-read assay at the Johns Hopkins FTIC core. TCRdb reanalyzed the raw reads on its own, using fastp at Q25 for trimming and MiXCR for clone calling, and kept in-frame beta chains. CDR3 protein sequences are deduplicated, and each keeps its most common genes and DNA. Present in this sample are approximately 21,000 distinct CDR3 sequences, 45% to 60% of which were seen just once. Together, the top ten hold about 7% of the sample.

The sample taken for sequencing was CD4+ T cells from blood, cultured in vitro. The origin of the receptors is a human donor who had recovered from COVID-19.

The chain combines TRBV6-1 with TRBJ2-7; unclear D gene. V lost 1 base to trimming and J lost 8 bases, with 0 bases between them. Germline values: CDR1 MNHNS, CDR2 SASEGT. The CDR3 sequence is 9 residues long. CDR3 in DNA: TGTGCCAGCAGTGAAGAGCAGTACTTC. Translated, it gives CASSEEQYF.

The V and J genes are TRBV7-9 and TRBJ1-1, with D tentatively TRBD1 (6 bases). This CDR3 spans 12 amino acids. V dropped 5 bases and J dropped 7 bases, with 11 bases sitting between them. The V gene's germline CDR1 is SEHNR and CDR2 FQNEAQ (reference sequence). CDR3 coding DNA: TGTGCCAGCAGCCAACGGACAGATGAAGCTTTCTTT. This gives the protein CASSQRTDEAFF.

CDR3 in DNA: TGCAGCGTTCCCATATCTAACTATGGCTACACCTTC. It codes for CSVPISNYGYTF. The chain has TRBV29-1 and TRBJ1-2; unclear D gene. V lost 5 bases and J 0 bases, leaving 7 bases between the germline ends. The CDR3 has 12 residues. Germline loops: CDR1 SQVTM, CDR2 ANQGSEA.

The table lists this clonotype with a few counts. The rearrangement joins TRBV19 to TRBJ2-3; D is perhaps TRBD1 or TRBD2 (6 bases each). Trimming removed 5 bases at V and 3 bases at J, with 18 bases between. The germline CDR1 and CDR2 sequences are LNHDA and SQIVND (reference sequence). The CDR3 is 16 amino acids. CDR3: CASSPDSRGATDTQYF. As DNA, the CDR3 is TGTGCCAGTAGTCCCGACAGTAGGGGGGCTACAGATACGCAGTATTTT.

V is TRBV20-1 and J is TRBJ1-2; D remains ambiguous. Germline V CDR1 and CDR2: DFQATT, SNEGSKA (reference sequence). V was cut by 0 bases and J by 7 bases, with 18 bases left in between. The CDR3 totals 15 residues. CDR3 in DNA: TGCAGTGCTAGAGATCAACCGGGTAGGGTAGCTGGCTACACCTTC. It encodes CSARDQPGRVAGYTF.

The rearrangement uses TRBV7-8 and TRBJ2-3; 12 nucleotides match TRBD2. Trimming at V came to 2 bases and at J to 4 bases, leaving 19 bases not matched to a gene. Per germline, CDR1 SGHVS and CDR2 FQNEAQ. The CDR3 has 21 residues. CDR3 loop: CASSLPRALAGGPSGPDTQYF. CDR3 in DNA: TGTGCCAGCAGCTTACCAAGAGCTCTAGCGGGAGGGCCCTCGGGTCCAGATACGCAGTATTTT.

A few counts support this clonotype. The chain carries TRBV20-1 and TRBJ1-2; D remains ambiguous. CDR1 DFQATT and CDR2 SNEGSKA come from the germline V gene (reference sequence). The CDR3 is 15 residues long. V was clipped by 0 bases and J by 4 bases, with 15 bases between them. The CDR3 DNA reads TGCAGTGCTAGAGATGGTAGTCGGACGGCCTATGGCTACACCTTC. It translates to CSARDGSRTAYGYTF.

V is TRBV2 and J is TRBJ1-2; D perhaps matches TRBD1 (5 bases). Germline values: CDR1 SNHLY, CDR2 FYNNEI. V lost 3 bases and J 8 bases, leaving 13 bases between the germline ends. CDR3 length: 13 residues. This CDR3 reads CASSEASGGGYTF. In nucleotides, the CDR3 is TGTGCCAGCAGTGAGGCCAGTGGGGGGGGCTACACCTTC.

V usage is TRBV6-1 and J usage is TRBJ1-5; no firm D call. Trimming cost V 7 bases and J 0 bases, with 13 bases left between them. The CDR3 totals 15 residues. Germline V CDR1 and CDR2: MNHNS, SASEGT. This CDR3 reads CASTPGRASNQPQHF. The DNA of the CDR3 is TGTGCCAGCACCCCGGGGAGGGCTAGCAATCAGCCCCAGCATTTT.

CDR3 in DNA: TGTGCCACCGGAAGGGGGAGCGGGGGGTCGAACACCGGGGAGCTGTTTTTT. It yields the protein CATGRGSGGSNTGELFF. V usage is TRBV27 and J usage is TRBJ2-2, with 9 bases aligning to TRBD2. V gave up 10 bases and J gave up 0 bases; unmatched junction bases: 12. Germline V gene data show CDR1 as MNHEY and CDR2 as SMNVEV (reference sequence). CDR3 length equals 17 residues.

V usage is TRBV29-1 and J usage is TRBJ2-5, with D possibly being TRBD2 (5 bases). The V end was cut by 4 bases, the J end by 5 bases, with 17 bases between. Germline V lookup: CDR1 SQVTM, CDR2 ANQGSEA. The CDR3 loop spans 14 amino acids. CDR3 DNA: TGCAGCGTTGCGGCAACTAGAGGGCGGGAGACCCAGTACTTC. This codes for CSVAATRGRETQYF.

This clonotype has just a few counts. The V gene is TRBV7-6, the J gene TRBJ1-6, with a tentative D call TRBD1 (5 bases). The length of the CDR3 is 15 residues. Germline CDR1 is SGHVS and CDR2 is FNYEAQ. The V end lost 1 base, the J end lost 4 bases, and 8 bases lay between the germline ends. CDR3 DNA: TGTGCCAGCAGCTTAGTAGGGGAGTATAATTCACCCCTCCACTTT. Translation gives CASSLVGEYNSPLHF.

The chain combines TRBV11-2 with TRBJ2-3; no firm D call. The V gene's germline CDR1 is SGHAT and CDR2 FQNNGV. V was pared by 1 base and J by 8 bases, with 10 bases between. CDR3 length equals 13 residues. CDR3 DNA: TGTGCCAGCAGCTTAGTACGGGTATCTACGCAGTATTTT. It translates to CASSLVRVSTQYF.

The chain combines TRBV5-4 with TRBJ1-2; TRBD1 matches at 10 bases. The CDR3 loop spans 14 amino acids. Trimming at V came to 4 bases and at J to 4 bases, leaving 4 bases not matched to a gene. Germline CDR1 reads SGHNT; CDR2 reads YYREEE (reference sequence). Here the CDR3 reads CASSPGQGTYGYTF. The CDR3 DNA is TGTGCCAGCAGCCCGGGACAGGGGACCTATGGCTACACCTTC.

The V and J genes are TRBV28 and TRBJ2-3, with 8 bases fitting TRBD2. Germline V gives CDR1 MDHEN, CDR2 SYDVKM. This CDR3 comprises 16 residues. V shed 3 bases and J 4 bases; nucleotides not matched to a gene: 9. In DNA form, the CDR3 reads TGTGCCAGCAGTTTTGTGAGCGGGAGCTCCGCAGATACGCAGTATTTT. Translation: CASSFVSGSSADTQYF.

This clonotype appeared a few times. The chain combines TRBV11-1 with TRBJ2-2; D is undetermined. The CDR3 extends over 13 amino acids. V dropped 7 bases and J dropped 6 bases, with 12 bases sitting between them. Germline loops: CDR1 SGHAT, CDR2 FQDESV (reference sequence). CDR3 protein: CASTSTSAGELFF. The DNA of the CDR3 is TGTGCCAGCACTTCAACGTCGGCCGGGGAGCTGTTTTTT.

CDR3 sequence: CASSLLGGEETQYF. Written as DNA, the CDR3 is TGTGCCAGCAGTTTATTAGGGGGCGAGGAGACCCAGTACTTC. V is TRBV27 and J is TRBJ2-5, with 7 nucleotides matching TRBD1. Unmatched junction bases numbered 4, after V lost 1 base and J lost 5 bases. CDR1 and CDR2 from the germline V gene are MNHEY and SMNVEV (reference sequence). The CDR3 is 14 residues long.

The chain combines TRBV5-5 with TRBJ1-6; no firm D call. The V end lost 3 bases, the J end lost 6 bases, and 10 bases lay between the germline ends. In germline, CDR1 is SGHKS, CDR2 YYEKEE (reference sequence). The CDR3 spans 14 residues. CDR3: CASSSAGTNSPLHF. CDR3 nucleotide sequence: TGTGCCAGCAGCTCGGCAGGAACTAATTCACCCCTCCACTTT.

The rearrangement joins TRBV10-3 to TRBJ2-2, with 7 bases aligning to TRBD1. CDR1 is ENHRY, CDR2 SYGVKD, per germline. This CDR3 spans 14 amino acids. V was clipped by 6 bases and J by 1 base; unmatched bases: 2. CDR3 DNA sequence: TGTGCCATCAGGGGGACAGAGAACACCGGGGAGCTGTTTTTT. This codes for CAIRGTENTGELFF.